This T cell receptor beta chain comes out of a study of shared clonotypes between healthy human individuals. CDR1 is SGHAT, CDR2 FQNNGV, per germline. Trimming removed 5 bases at V and 2 bases at J, with 19 bases between. The CDR3 sequence is 16 residues long. This table comes from immunoSEQ multiplex PCR, and its TCRdb copy is limited to in-frame clones, with some not included. The sample has roughly 2.2 million clones, 90% to 95% seen once. J is TRBJ2-7 and V is TRBV11-2, with unresolved D. This sequence was found in a man aged 18 to 29 in good health. Some clones in this sample may be carry-over from other donors' samples. The specimen sequenced was naive CD4+ T cells from PBMCs. The subset is: CD45RA+ positively selected. CDR3 DNA sequence: TGTGCCAGCAGCCCAGTGCATGGCCTAGGCGCCTACGAGCAGTACTTC. It codes for CASSPVHGLGAYEQYF.